The rows below give T cell receptor beta chains drawn from one sample of a study of neurological immune-mediated disorders. TCRdb re-analysed the 5' RACE reads in MiXCR, keeping a single row per CDR3 protein. The data hold tens of thousands of distinct CDR3 sequences, with 4.3% observed a single time. Sample: PBMCs. These TCRs come from a woman aged 60-70 years with multiple sclerosis. Both conserved end residues are trimmed from each CDR3.

16,TRBV5-1,TRBJ1-6,ASSFSTGGNSYNSPLH
17,TRBV20-1,TRBJ2-6,SARDGGRAPLSGANVLT
10,TRBV20-1,TRBJ1-5,SASRGGQPQH
12,TRBV5-1,TRBJ1-2,ASHDAGRNYGYT
15,TRBV2,TRBJ1-5,ASNGGAGTASNQPQH
12,TRBV5-1,TRBJ2-7,ASSLDRVPYEQY
15,TRBV27,TRBJ1-2,ASSLGGQGARTYGYT
10,TRBV5-1,TRBJ1-1,ATSTGNTEAF
15,TRBV9,TRBJ1-2,ASSVGPTGPINYGYT
10,TRBV2,TRBJ1-2,ASTPGSGGYT
13,TRBV5-1,TRBJ2-3,ASSSYSPSTDTQY
9,TRBV7-8,TRBJ2-1,ASSPEAWQF
14,TRBV5-1,TRBJ2-5,ASSLGTSGGSETQY
13,TRBV7-8,TRBJ2-7,ASSLIGTGGYEQY
13,TRBV7-2,TRBJ1-6,ASSLEGGRRSPLH
12,TRBV6-1,TRBJ2-7,ASSVEKSSYEQY
12,TRBV5-1,TRBJ2-5,ASTPGQLWETQY
14,TRBV12-3/TRBV12-4,TRBJ2-6,ASTPMPFSGANVLT
12,TRBV4-2,TRBJ2-7,ASSRDSGAYEQY
13,TRBV9,TRBJ2-3,ASSGGTRVSDTQY
16,TRBV4-1,TRBJ2-5,ASSQDPPGTGMRETQY
15,TRBV5-1,TRBJ1-2,ASSPQGQGALHYGYT
9,TRBV5-1,TRBJ1-1,ASSAGWEAF
15,TRBV20-1,TRBJ2-3,SARGGPHRSSTDTQY
15,TRBV12-3/TRBV12-4,TRBJ1-5,ASSSTTLGRGNQPQH
14,TRBV6-5,TRBJ2-5,ASSYGGGQGSETQY
18,TRBV6-2/TRBV6-3,TRBJ1-5,ASSYSSTDRATHSNQPQH
12,TRBV5-1,TRBJ2-7,ASSPTGGPAHEY
14,TRBV6-5,TRBJ1-1,ASSLDRGRNPKQAF
12,TRBV3-1,TRBJ2-7,ASSQDLVTYEQY
13,TRBV4-2,TRBJ1-6,ASSQEGQNNSPLH
11,TRBV5-1,TRBJ2-5,ASSFGPGETQY
12,TRBV2,TRBJ2-7,ASSVQANYDGQY
12,TRBV10-3,TRBJ2-7,AIRGSGAHKEQY
10,TRBV14,TRBJ1-1,ASSLPGTEAF
12,TRBV6-5,TRBJ1-5,ASSYRGGNQPQH
13,TRBV29-1,TRBJ2-1,SVDSFAGGHNEQF
12,TRBV7-2,TRBJ2-3,ASSRERGWDTQY
11,TRBV6-6,TRBJ2-7,ASSYSKEGEQY
14,TRBV20-1,TRBJ2-5,SASVRRTSVQETQY
14,TRBV20-1,TRBJ2-3,SGSSGGTLVSDTQY
12,TRBV12-3/TRBV12-4,TRBJ2-1,ASSFSGSYNEQF
14,TRBV11-2,TRBJ2-7,ASSPAGRGAFYEQY
9,TRBV20-1,TRBJ2-1,SAESYNEQF
10,TRBV12-3/TRBV12-4,TRBJ1-6,ASSLTDSPLH
11,TRBV3-1,TRBJ2-3,ASSRRSTDTQY
12,TRBV12-3/TRBV12-4,TRBJ1-6,ASSSQGPSSPLH
14,TRBV7-8,TRBJ2-7,ASSIGTSGGTYEQY
15,TRBV7-9,TRBJ1-4,ASSPPGQEGTNEKLF
13,TRBV5-1,TRBJ2-5,ASSTNRGFQETQY
13,TRBV12-3/TRBV12-4,TRBJ2-2,ASRTHRGLTGELF
13,TRBV25-1,TRBJ1-1,ASSDLDRVETEAF
13,TRBV12-3/TRBV12-4,TRBJ1-4,ASSFGAGSGEKLF
13,TRBV6-2/TRBV6-3,TRBJ2-1,ASTGDGPFYNEQF
14,TRBV6-1,TRBJ2-2,ASSVRGGPSTGELF
17,TRBV7-9,TRBJ2-7,ASSLTGTGLIPSSYEKY
11,TRBV14,TRBJ2-7,ASSQGGRYEQY
13,TRBV5-5,TRBJ2-5,ASNTLAGPLGTQY
13,TRBV5-1,TRBJ1-5,ASSSEGNSNQPQH
12,TRBV28,TRBJ2-2,ASSQTPNTGELF